This TCR beta chain was captured by sequencing in a study of response to subunit inactivated influenza vaccine. Study-wide findings and caveats: Authors suggested few new T cells are recruited by each seasonal influenza vaccination.

This clonotype was found many times. Its specificity is unknown. One entry per CDR3 protein results from TCRdb running MiXCR on the RT-PCR reads. The table lists 170,000 or so distinct CDR3 sequences, around 10% of them singletons. Losses at the gene ends were 0 bases for V and 16 bases for J; bases not matched to a gene: 6. Per germline, CDR1 SGHAT and CDR2 FQNNGV. The CDR3 contains 13 residues. This sequence joins TRBV11-2 and TRBJ2-1; 10 nucleotides agree with TRBD2. Material: CD8+ T cells sorted from PBMCs, obtained roughly 24 months after vaccination. The TCR comes from a man aged 45 to 70 who received an inactivated influenza vaccine. The CDR3 loop reads CASSLDPSGSFFF. The CDR3 bases are TGTGCCAGCAGCTTAGATCCTAGCGGGAGTTTTTTCTTC.